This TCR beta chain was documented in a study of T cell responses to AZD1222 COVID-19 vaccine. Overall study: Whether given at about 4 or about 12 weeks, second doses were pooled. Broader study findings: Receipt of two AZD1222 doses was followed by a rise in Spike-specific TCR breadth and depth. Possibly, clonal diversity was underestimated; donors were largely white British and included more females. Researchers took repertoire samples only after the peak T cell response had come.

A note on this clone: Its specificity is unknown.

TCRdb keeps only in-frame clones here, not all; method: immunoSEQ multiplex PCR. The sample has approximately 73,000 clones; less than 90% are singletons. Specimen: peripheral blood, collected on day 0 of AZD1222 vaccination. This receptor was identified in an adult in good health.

CDR3 region: CASSLEPSGGNEQFF. CDR3 nucleotides: TGCGCCAGCAGCTTAGAACCTAGCGGGGGTAATGAGCAGTTCTTC. The V call is TRBV5-1, the J call TRBJ2-1; 10 nucleotides match TRBD2. The CDR3 runs to 15 residues. J lost 7 bases, V lost 2 bases, and 6 bases had no gene match. Germline V gene sequence: CDR1 SGHRS, CDR2 YFSETQ.